The sequence of this T cell receptor (beta chain) was determined in a study of CD8+ T cells in alopecia areata. At the level of the study: It was oral tofacitinib, at 5 to 10 mg twice daily, that treated patients received.

Findings and caveats of the study: The study also sequences resident alphabeta T cells of normal skin in scalp samples.

Germline loops: CDR1 DFQATT, CDR2 SNEGSKA (reference sequence). V was shortened by 3 bases and J by 10 bases, with 11 bases between the two germline ends. The CDR3 covers 11 residues. In each case, RNA was isolated and then reverse transcribed into cDNA as the sequencing template. Assay used: immunoSEQ multiplex PCR; TCRdb lists only in-frame clones, some missing. The sample yields 140,000 to 150,000 clones, approximately 50% seen once. Specimens obtained from alopecia areata patients comprised lesional scalp punch biopsies and peripheral blood. From PBMCs, CD4+ and CD8+ T cells were sorted. With regard to this clone: Its specificity is unknown.

V is TRBV20-1 and J is TRBJ2-3, with unresolved D. The sample consisted of CD4+ T cells sorted from blood, taken at week 0. The sequence was obtained from a human donor with alopecia areata. The CDR3 sequence is CSASHDTPQYF. CDR3 DNA sequence: TGCAGTGCTAGCCACGACACACCGCAGTATTTT.